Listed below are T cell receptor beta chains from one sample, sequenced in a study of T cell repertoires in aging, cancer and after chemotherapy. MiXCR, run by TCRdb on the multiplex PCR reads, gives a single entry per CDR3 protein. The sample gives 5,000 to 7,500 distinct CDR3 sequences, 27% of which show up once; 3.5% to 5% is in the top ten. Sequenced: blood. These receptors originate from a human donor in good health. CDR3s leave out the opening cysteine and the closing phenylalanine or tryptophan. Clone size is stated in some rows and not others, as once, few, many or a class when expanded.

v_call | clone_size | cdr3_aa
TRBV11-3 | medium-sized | ASSLGVGLAGDPGELF
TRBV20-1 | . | SASRSMTGAGYT
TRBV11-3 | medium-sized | ASSLSSSGELF
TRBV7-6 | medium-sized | ASSLDRSEQY
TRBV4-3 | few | ASSPDRGVETQY
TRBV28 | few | ASSPGVGTGVHEQY
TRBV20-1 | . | SARDYSGRAADYNEQF
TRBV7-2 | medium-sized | ASSPRSGRANEQY
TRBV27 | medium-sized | ASSPRTGNQPQH
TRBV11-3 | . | ASSLARWETQY
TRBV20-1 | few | SARTPGDWDTEAF
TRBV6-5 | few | ASSARLAGGPVGDTQY
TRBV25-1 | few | ASSVGSSYNSPLH
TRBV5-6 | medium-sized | ASSLAGTGPNQPQH
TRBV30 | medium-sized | AWSATSPGELF
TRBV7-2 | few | ASSLGSVLSNQPQH
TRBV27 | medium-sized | ASSFSRTDTQY
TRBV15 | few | ATSREEGDGYT
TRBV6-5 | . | ASRDGPADTQY
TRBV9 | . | ASSVSGGSIGETQY
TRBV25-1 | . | ASSEIQENYGYT
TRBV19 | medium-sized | ASSIPGVDTEAF
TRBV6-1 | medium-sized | ASSERSLATGELF
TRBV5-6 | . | ASSSDTGELF
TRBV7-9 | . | ASSLSSKGEVSHEQY
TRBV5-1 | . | ASKEGTDTQY
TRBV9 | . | ASSAGPSYEQY
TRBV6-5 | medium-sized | ASSYSTGQGNYGYT
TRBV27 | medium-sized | ASSLWSGAGANVLT
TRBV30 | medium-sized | GLAGGPHTQY
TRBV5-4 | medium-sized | ASSLGTSSYEQY
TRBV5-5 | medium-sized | ASSFPAGENTEAF
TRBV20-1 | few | SARDPTGLASYNEQF
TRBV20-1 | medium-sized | SASIAGPDEQY
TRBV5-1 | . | ASSLRETQY
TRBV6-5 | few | ASSSRGAGGF
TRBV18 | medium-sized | ASSPSQVGYT
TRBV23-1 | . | ASSQWGEGLGNYGYT
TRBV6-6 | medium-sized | ASSLSTDTQY
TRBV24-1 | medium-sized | ATSDAWGGDNEQF
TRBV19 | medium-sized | ASSKSPSGRAAKNIQY
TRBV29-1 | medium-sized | SVELLAGVRDTQY
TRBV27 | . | ASSVADNQPQH
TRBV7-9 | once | ASSPISTDTQY
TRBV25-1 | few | ASSAYTGTGVGDEQF
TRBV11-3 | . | ASRPHTSGRAQETQY
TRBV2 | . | ASSTGGEQPQH
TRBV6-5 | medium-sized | ASRPPLGQETQY
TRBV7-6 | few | ASSLGGGGVNQPQH
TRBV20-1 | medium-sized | SARDWAAGDTGELF
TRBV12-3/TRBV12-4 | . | ASSLSRGNTEAF